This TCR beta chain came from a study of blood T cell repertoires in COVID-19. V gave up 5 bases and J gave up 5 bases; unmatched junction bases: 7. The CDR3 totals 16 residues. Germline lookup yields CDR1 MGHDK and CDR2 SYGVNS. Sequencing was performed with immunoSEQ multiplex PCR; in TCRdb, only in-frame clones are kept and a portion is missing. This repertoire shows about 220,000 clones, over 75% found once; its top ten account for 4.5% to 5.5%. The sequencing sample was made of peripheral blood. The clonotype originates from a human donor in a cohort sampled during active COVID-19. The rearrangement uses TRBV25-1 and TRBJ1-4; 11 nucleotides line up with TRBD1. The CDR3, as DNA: TGTGCCAGCAGTCCGGGGACAGGGGGAATAAATGAAAAACTGTTTTTT. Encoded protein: CASSPGTGGINEKLFF.